This TCR beta chain came from a study of T cells after yellow fever vaccination. Per the germline V gene, CDR1 is SGHTA and CDR2 is FQGNSA. The CDR3 contains 14 residues. Trimming removed 2 bases at V and 0 bases at J, with 5 bases between. This clonotype was observed at least ten times. Its antigen is not identified. Findings and limits, study-wide: A secondary response was less intense yet reached its peak sooner, at day 5 versus 15.

MiXCR, run by TCRdb on the 5' RACE reads, gives a single entry per CDR3 protein. The sample lists about 30,000 distinct CDR3 sequences, about 5% occurring once. The sample in question was CD8+ T cells sorted from PBMCs, obtained 10 days after the yellow fever booster vaccination. The origin of this receptor is a man aged 25 to 40 who received the YFV17D yellow fever vaccine. The chain uses TRBV7-2 and TRBJ1-3; no clear D gene. The CDR3 protein is CASSLLSSGNTIYF. The CDR3 coding sequence is TGTGCCAGCAGCTTATTAAGCTCTGGAAACACCATATATTTT.